This T cell receptor beta chain was sequenced in a study of shared clonotypes between healthy human individuals. Study results and limitations: Larger estimated richness was generally seen in naive subsets than in memory subsets. Rarefaction showed that sequencing of sorted subsets was incomplete (despite large depth).

Of note for this clone: Its matching antigen is unknown.

It was across several immunoSEQ plates that each subset's genomic DNA was evenly split. How the authors handled the data: From ImmunoSEQ came sequences covering only the junction and carrying no quality scores, so filtering differed. TCRdb's table, derived via immunoSEQ multiplex PCR, lists solely in-frame clones and lacks some. V, J and clone size are taken as reported in that table, and D and trimming were inferred from the DNA itself. The sample includes some 800,000 clones, about 91% of them seen just once. The germline CDR1 and CDR2 sequences are SGHDT and YYEEEE. The CDR3 runs 17 residues. J was trimmed by 6 bases and V by 6 bases; bases with no gene match: 17. CD8 cells classed as naive were CD45RO-negative and positively selected for CCR7, excluding terminally differentiated effector memory CD45RA+ cells.

The specimen sequenced was naive CD8+ T cells sorted from blood. The sequence came from a man aged 25-45 years in good health. V is TRBV5-6 and J is TRBJ2-2; 7 bases are a match to TRBD1. CDR3 sequence reads: CASNWGGRGHLAGELFF. The CDR3, as DNA: TGTGCCAGCAACTGGGGCGGTAGGGGGCACCTGGCCGGGGAGCTGTTTTTT.